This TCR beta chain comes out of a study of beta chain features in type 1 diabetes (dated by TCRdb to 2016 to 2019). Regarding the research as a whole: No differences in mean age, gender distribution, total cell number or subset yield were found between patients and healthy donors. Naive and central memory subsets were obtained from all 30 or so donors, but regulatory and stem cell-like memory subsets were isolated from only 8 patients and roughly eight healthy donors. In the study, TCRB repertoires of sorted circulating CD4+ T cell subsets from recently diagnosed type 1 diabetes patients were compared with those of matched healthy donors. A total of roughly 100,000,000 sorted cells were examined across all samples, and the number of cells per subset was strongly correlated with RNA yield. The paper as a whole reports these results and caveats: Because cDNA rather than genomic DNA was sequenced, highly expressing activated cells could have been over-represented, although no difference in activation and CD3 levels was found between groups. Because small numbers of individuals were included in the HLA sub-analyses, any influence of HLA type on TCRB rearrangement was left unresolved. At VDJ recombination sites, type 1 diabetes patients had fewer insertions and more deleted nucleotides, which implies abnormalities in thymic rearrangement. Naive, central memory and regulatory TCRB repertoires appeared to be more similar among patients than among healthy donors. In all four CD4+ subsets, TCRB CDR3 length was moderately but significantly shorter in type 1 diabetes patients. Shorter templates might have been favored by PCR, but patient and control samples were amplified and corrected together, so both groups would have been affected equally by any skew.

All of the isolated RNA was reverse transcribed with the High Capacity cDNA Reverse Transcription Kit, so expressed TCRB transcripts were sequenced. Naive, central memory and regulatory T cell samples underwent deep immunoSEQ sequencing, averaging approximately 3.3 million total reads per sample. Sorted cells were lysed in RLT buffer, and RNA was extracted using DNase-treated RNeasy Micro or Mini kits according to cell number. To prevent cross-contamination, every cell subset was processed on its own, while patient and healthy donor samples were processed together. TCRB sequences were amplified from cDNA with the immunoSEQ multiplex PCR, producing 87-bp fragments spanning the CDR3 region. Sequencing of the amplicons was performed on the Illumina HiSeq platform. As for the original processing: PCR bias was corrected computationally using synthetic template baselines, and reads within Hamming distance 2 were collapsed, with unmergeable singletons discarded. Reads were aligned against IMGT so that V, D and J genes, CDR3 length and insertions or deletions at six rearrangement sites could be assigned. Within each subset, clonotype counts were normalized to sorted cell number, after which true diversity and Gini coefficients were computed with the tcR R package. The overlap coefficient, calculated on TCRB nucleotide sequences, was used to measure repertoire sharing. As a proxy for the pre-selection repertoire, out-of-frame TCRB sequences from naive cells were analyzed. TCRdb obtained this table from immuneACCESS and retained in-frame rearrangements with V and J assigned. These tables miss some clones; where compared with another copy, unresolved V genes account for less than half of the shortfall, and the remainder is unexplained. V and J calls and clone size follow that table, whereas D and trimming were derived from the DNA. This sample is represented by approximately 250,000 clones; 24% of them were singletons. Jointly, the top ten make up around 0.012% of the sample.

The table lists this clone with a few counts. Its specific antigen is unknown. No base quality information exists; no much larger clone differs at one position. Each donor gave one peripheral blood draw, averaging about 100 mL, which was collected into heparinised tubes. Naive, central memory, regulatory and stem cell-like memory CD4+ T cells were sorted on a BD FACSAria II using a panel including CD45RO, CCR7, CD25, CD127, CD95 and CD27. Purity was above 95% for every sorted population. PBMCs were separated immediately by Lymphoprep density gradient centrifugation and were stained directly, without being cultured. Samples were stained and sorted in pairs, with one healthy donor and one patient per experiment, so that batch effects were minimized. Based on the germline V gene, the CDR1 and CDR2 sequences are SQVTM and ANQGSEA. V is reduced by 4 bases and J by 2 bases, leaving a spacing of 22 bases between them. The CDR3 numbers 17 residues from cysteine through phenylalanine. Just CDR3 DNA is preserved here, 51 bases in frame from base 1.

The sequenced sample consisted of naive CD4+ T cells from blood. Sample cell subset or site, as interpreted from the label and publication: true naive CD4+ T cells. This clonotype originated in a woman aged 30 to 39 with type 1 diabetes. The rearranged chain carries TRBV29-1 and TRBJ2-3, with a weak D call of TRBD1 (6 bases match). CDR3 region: CSVGATDRRENTDTQYF. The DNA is TGCAGCGTTGGAGCCACCGACAGGAGAGAAAACACAGATACGCAGTATTTT.